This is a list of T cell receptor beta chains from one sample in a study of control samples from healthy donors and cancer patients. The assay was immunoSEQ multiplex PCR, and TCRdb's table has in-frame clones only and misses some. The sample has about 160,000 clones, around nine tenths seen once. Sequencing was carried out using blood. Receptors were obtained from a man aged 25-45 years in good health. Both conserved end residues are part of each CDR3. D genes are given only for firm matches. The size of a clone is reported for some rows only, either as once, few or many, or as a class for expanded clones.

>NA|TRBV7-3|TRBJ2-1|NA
CASSPRRVGEQFF
TGTGCCAGCAGCCCACGGCGAGTGGGAGAGCAGTTCTTC
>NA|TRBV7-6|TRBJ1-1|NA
CASSPLDKGYTEAFF
TGTGCCAGCAGCCCTTTAGATAAGGGGTACACTGAAGCTTTCTTT
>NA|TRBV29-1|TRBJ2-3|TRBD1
CSGQPGTGGDTQYF
TGCAGCGGCCAACCCGGGACAGGGGGAGATACGCAGTATTTT
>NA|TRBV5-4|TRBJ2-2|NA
CASSGGNTGELFF
TGTGCCAGCAGCGGTGGGAACACCGGGGAGCTGTTTTTT
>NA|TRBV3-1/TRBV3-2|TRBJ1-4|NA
CATKQRTDNEKLFF
TGTGCCACCAAACAACGGACTGATAATGAAAAACTGTTTTTT
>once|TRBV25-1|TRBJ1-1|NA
CASRGVGHTEAFF
TGTGCCAGCCGAGGGGTTGGTCACACTGAAGCTTTCTTT
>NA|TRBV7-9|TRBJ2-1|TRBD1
CASDRVTYNEQFF
TGTGCCAGCGACAGGGTGACCTACAATGAGCAGTTCTTC
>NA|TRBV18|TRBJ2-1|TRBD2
CASSQIAGVANEQFF
TGTGCCAGCTCGCAAATAGCGGGAGTGGCCAATGAGCAGTTCTTC
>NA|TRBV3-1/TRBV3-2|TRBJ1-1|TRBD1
CASSPTGQGVGTEAFF
TGTGCCAGCAGTCCAACGGGGCAGGGGGTAGGAACTGAAGCTTTCTTT
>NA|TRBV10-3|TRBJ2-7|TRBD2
CAILSGTSPHEQYF
TGTGCCATTCTCTCCGGGACTAGTCCCCACGAGCAGTACTTC
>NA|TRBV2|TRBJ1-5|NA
CASSEQGLGNQPQHF
TGTGCCAGCAGTGAACAGGGATTGGGCAATCAGCCCCAGCATTTT
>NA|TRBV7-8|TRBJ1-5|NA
CASSFYGTETPPQHF
TGTGCCAGCAGCTTTTATGGGACCGAGACGCCGCCCCAGCATTTT
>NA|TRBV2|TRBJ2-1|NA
CASSVKGNEQFF
TGTGCCAGCAGTGTAAAGGGGAATGAGCAGTTCTTC
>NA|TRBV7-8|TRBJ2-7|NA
CASSQTFYEQYF
TGTGCCAGCAGCCAAACCTTCTACGAGCAGTACTTC
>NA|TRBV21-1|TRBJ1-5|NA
CASSPPPPGGSNQPQHF
TGTGCCAGCAGCCCACCCCCCCCGGGGGGCAGCAATCAGCCCCAGCATTTT
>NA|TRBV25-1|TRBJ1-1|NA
CASRSPGREAFF
TGTGCCAGCAGGTCTCCGGGGCGTGAAGCTTTCTTT
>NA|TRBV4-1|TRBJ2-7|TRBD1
CASSQGWGQSSYEQYF
TGCGCCAGCAGCCAAGGTTGGGGACAGAGCTCCTACGAGCAGTACTTC
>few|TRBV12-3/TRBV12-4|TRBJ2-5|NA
CASTRGGGETQYF
TGTGCCAGCACCCGTGGAGGGGGGGAGACCCAGTACTTC
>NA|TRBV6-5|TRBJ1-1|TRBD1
CASSLGTAKNTEAFF
TGTGCCAGCAGTTTAGGGACAGCAAAGAACACTGAAGCTTTCTTT
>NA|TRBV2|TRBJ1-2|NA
CASSEGRTNYGYTF
TGTGCCAGCAGTGAGGGCCGAACCAACTATGGCTACACCTTC
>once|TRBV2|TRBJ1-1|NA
CASISQGRGTEAFF
TGTGCCAGCATTAGTCAGGGTAGGGGGACTGAAGCTTTCTTT
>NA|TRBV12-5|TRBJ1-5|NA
CASGFGGKFNQPQHF
TGTGCTAGTGGTTTTGGGGGCAAGTTCAATCAGCCCCAGCATTTT
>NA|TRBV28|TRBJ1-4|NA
CASSPPNEKLFF
TGTGCCAGCAGTCCACCCAATGAAAAACTGTTTTTT
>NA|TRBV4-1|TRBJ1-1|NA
CASSQSRSREAFF
TGCGCCAGCAGCCAATCGAGATCTCGGGAAGCTTTCTTT
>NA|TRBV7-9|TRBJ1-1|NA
CASSLNGNTEAFF
TGTGCCAGCAGCTTGAATGGGAACACTGAAGCTTTCTTT
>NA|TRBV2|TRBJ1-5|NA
CASSDPGLKHYSNQPQHF
TGTGCCAGCAGTGACCCGGGCCTAAAGCATTATAGCAATCAGCCCCAGCATTTT
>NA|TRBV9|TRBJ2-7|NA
CASSLTPSSYEQYF
TGTGCCAGCAGCTTGACACCCTCCTCCTACGAGCAGTACTTC
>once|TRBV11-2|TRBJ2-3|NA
CASSSRRSDTDTQYF
TGTGCCAGCAGCTCCCGGCGGTCAGACACAGATACGCAGTATTTT
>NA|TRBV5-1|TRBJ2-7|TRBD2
CASSSGGSYEQYF
TGCGCCAGCAGCTCGGGGGGCTCCTACGAGCAGTACTTC
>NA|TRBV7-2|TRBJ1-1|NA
CASTRGTGVNTEAFF
TGTGCCAGCACCCGGGGGACGGGCGTGAACACTGAAGCTTTCTTT
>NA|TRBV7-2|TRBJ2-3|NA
CASSFSWDTQYF
TGTGCCAGCAGCTTTAGCTGGGATACGCAGTATTTT
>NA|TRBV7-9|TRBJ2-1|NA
CASSLREQFF
TGTGCCAGCAGCTTAAGAGAGCAGTTCTTC
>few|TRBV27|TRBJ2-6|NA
CGTRRAGGANVLTF
TGCGGCACTAGGAGGGCGGGAGGGGCCAACGTCCTGACTTTC
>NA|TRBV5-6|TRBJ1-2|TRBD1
CASSLADGGVGTVYGYTF
TGTGCCAGCAGCTTGGCCGACGGCGGAGTTGGGACAGTCTATGGCTACACCTTC
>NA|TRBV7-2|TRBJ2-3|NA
CASSPALGWTDTQYF
TGTGCCAGCAGCCCCGCACTGGGGTGGACAGATACGCAGTATTTT
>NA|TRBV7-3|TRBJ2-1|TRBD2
CASSLGRGSYNEQFF
TGTGCCAGCAGCTTAGGGCGGGGGTCCTACAATGAGCAGTTCTTC
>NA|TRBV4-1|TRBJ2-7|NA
CASSQQVTVTTYEQYF
TGCGCCAGCAGCCAACAAGTTACAGTCACTACCTACGAGCAGTACTTC
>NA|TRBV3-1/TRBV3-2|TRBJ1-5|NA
CASSRGENQPQHF
TGTGCCAGCAGCAGGGGCGAAAACCAGCCCCAGCATTTT
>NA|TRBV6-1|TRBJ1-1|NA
CASSEEGGTEAFF
TGTGCCAGCAGTGAAGAGGGAGGCACTGAAGCTTTCTTT
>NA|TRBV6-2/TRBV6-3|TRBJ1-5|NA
CASSLTSAPNQPQHF
TGTGCCAGCAGTTTAACCTCCGCGCCCAATCAGCCCCAGCATTTT
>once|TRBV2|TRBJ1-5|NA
CASSLDSLNQPQHF
TGTGCCAGCAGCCTGGACAGTCTCAATCAGCCCCAGCATTTT
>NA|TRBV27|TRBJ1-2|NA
CASSLGSGIYGYTF
TGTGCCAGCAGTTTAGGGTCCGGGATCTATGGCTACACCTTC
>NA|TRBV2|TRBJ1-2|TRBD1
CASSVAPGQGIYGYTF
TGTGCCAGCAGTGTGGCTCCGGGACAGGGGATCTATGGCTACACCTTC
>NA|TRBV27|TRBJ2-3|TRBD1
CASSRSPGTVPHTDTQYF
TGTGCCAGCAGCCGCAGCCCAGGGACAGTTCCTCACACAGATACGCAGTATTTT
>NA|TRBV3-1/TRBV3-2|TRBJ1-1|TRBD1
CASSLQTGNEAFF
TGTGCCAGCAGCCTACAGACAGGGAATGAAGCTTTCTTT
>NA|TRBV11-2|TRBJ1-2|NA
CASSFHPAGPQSYGYTF
TGTGCCAGCAGCTTCCATCCTGCCGGGCCGCAAAGCTATGGCTACACCTTC
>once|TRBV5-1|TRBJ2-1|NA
CASSDDDPYNEQFF
TGCGCCAGCAGCGATGACGACCCTTACAATGAGCAGTTCTTC
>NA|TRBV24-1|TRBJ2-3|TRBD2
CATSEPSSGRTDTQYF
TGTGCCACCAGTGAACCTTCTAGCGGGAGGACAGATACGCAGTATTTT